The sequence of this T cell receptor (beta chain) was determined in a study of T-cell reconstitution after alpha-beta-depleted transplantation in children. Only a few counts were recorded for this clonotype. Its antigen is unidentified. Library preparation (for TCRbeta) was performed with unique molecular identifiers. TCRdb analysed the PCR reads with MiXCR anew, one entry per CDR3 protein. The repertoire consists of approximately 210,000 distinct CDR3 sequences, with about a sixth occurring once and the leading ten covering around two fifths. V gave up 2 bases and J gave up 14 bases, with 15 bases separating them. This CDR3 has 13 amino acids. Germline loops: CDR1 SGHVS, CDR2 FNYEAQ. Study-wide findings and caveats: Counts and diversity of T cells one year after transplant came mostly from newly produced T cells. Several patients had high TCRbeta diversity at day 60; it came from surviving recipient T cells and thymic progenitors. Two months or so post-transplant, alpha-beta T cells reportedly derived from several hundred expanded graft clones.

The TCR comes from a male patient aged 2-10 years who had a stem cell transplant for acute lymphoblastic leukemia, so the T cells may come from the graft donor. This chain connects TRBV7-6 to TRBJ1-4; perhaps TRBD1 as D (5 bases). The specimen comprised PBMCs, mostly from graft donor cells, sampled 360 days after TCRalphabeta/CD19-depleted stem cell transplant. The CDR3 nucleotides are TGTGCCAGCAGCTTACGCGGGGCGAAGGGGCTGTTTTTT. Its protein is CASSLRGAKGLFF.